This T cell receptor beta chain was sequenced in a study of blood T cell repertoires in COVID-19. Study overall: Nucleic acid was either cDNA or gDNA, and it came from T cells, B-cell-depleted T cells, or PBMCs.

V lost 4 bases and J lost 0, with 4 bases in between. This CDR3 is 12 amino acids long. Germline CDR1 and CDR2: GTSNPN and SVGIG (reference sequence). Study processing details: Estimates of nucleated cell counts were drawn from the amplification of reference gene primers. Sequencing used immunoSEQ multiplex PCR; TCRdb keeps in-frame clones, though not all of them. D and trimming come from the DNA, and the V and J calls and clone size come from that table. This sample yields about 97,000 clones, of which just under 90% are seen a single time; about 16% belongs to the top ten. This clonotype originated in a human donor in a cohort sampled during active COVID-19. Sequenced input: peripheral blood. The rearrangement links TRBV30 to TRBJ1-3, with D unclear. As DNA, the CDR3 is TGTGCCTGGAAGCTCTCTGGAAACACCATATATTTT. Translating gives CAWKLSGNTIYF.